A selection of T cell receptor beta chains follows, all from one sample in a study of vaccination and CD4 T cells after COVID-19. From the PCR reads, TCRdb called clonotypes with MiXCR, one entry per CDR3 protein. The sample records about 21,000 distinct CDR3 sequences, roughly half being singletons. These receptors' targets are unknown. Material: CD4+ T cells from blood, cultured in vitro. The receptors here all came from a human donor who had recovered from COVID-19. CDR3s include the opening cysteine and the closing phenylalanine or tryptophan. D genes are given only for firm matches. Clone sizes are given selectively: once, few, many, or a class where the clone is expanded.

d_call j_call v_call clone_size cdr3_nt cdr3_aa
NA TRBJ2-1 TRBV20-1 NA TGCAGTGCAACGCAGAATGAGCAGTTCTTC CSATQNEQFF
TRBD2 TRBJ2-2 TRBV20-1 few TGCAGTGCTAGAGGGACTAGCAACACCGGGGAGCTGTTTTTT CSARGTSNTGELFF
TRBD2 TRBJ2-5 TRBV4-3 once TGCGCCAGCAGCCAAGGGTGGGAGGGAGAGACCCAGTACTTC CASSQGWEGETQYF
TRBD2 TRBJ2-1 TRBV6-1 NA TGTGCCAGCAGTCCCCGGACTAGCTCCTACAATGAGCAGTTCTTC CASSPRTSSYNEQFF
NA TRBJ1-2 TRBV24-1 NA TGTGCCACCAGCTTGACGGGCTATGGCTACACCTTC CATSLTGYGYTF
NA TRBJ1-5 TRBV10-3 few TGTGCCATCAGTGAGGGTGATCAGCCCCAGCATTTT CAISEGDQPQHF
NA TRBJ2-7 TRBV28 NA TGTGCCAGCACCCAGACTGACACCTACGAGCAGTACTTC CASTQTDTYEQYF
NA TRBJ2-2 TRBV20-1 NA TGCAGTGCTAGCGGGAACACCGGGGAGCTGTTTTTT CSASGNTGELFF
TRBD2 TRBJ2-3 TRBV20-1 NA TGCAGTGCTAGGATCGGCGGGAGGACAGATACGCAGTATTTT CSARIGGRTDTQYF
NA TRBJ2-6 TRBV7-8 NA TGTGCCAGCAGCCTCCTCGGGGCCAACGTCCTGACTTTC CASSLLGANVLTF
TRBD1 TRBJ2-2 TRBV20-1 NA TGCAGTGCTCCGGGACAGGACTCCACGGGGGAGCTGTTTTTT CSAPGQDSTGELFF
TRBD1 TRBJ1-1 TRBV29-1 NA TGCAGCGTTGAAGGGACAGGGCGCACTGAAGCTTTCTTT CSVEGTGRTEAFF
NA TRBJ2-7 TRBV28 NA TGTGCCAGCACCCGAGAGGGCGAGCAGTACTTC CASTREGEQYF
NA TRBJ1-1 TRBV7-9 NA TGTGCCAGCAGCCAGGGGAGGATTACTGAAGCTTTCTTT CASSQGRITEAFF